Presented here are 23 T cell receptor beta chains from one specimen sequenced in a study of cytomegalovirus exposure and HLA in healthy donors. PCR amplification relied on 60 Vbeta primers (plus 13 Jbeta primers). Only in-frame clones appear in the TCRdb table, and some are missing; sequencing was by immunoSEQ multiplex PCR. This sample's clone table lists around 50,000 clones. Sequencing was done on a sample of PBMCs. The source is a male donor in good health and CMV-seronegative.

This chain connects TRBV30 to TRBJ2-7, with TRBD1 matching 8 bases. Trimming at V came to 8 bases and at J to 2 bases, leaving 11 bases not matched to a gene. There are 14 residues in the CDR3. The germline gives CDR1 GTSNPN, CDR2 SVGIG (reference sequence). The CDR3 loop is CARSTKTGAYEQYF. CDR3 nucleotides: TGTGCCCGCTCAACGAAGACAGGGGCCTACGAGCAGTACTTC.

The J gene is TRBJ1-4, the V gene TRBV6-5; no definite D call. Germline CDR1 and CDR2: MNHEY and SVGAGI. Trimming removed 6 bases at V and 0 bases at J, with 8 bases between. This CDR3 comprises 14 residues. The CDR3 DNA is TGTGCCAGCAGCCCCAGTACAACTAATGAAAAACTGTTTTTT. It is translated as CASSPSTTNEKLFF.

The chain employs TRBV2 and TRBJ2-2, with 11 bases aligning to TRBD1. J was trimmed by 6 bases and V by 8 bases; bases with no gene match: 14. This CDR3 contains 17 residues. Looked up from germline, CDR1 is SNHLY and CDR2 is FYNNEI. The CDR3, as DNA: TGTGCCAGCCTAAACCCCACGAGGGGACAGGGGGCCGGGGAGCTGTTTTTT. It encodes CASLNPTRGQGAGELFF.

The rearrangement uses TRBV4-1 and TRBJ1-1, with D perhaps TRBD1 (5 bases). Trimming took off 2 bases at V and 1 base at J, with 11 bases between the two ends. The V gene's germline CDR1 is MGHRA and CDR2 YSYEKL. This CDR3 is 15 amino acids long. The CDR3 DNA reads as TGCGCCAGCAGCCAAAAAGGCGGGGGGAACACTGAAGCTTTCTTT. Amino acids: CASSQKGGGNTEAFF.

The rearrangement joins TRBV2 to TRBJ1-5, with D unclear. CDR1 SNHLY and CDR2 FYNNEI come from the germline V gene. Trimming removed 3 bases at V and 3 bases at J, with 9 bases between. The CDR3 is made up of 14 amino acids. CDR3 residues: CASSDQAINQPQHF. DNA of the CDR3: TGTGCCAGCAGTGATCAGGCTATCAATCAGCCCCAGCATTTT.

J is TRBJ1-1 and V is TRBV10-2; TRBD1 matches 7 bases. This CDR3 comprises 13 residues. The junction had 2 bases not matched to a gene; V was cut back by 6 bases and J by 1 base. Germline V gene lookup returns CDR1 WSHSY and CDR2 SAAADI. The CDR3 region has the DNA TGCGCCAGCAGGGGGGACAGGAACACTGAAGCTTTCTTT. Amino acids: CASRGDRNTEAFF.

The rearrangement links TRBV6-1 to TRBJ2-3; maybe TRBD2 (6 bases). CDR3 length equals 13 residues. CDR1 is MNHNS, CDR2 SASEGT, per germline. V was cut by 9 bases and J by 6 bases, with 16 bases left in between. The CDR3 loop reads CASNYGGPDTQYF. The CDR3 DNA sequence: TGTGCCAGTAATTACGGGGGTCCCGATACGCAGTATTTT.

The chain links TRBV6-4 to TRBJ2-1, with D possibly matching TRBD2 (6 bases). Trimming cost V 2 bases and J 2 bases, with 10 bases left between them. The CDR3 length is 15 residues. The V gene's germline CDR1 is MRHNA and CDR2 SNTAGT. The CDR3 reads CASSDGVAAYNEQFF. The CDR3 nucleotides read TGTGCCAGCAGTGACGGAGTAGCGGCCTACAATGAGCAGTTCTTC.

The chain couples TRBV4-2 to TRBJ1-1, with TRBD1 as a possible D gene (6 bases). V was pared by 0 bases and J by 1 base, with 9 bases between. CDR1 LGHNA and CDR2 YNFKEQ come from the germline V gene. The CDR3 totals 15 residues. CDR3 in DNA: TGTGCCAGCAGCCAAGATCAACAGGGGAACACTGAAGCTTTCTTT. Amino acid sequence: CASSQDQQGNTEAFF.

The rearrangement links TRBV18 to TRBJ2-3; 12 positions match TRBD2. J lost 2 bases, V lost 3 bases, and 3 bases had no gene match. The germline CDR1 and CDR2 sequences are KGHSH and LQKENI. CDR3 length: 16 residues. CDR3 DNA sequence: TGTGCCAGCTCACCTAGACTAGCGGGGGTCACAGATACGCAGTATTTT. Translating gives CASSPRLAGVTDTQYF.

The rearrangement uses TRBV18 and TRBJ2-3; 9 bases agree with TRBD1. The CDR3 is 14 amino acids. Per germline, CDR1 KGHSH and CDR2 LQKENI. J gave up 2 bases and V 6 bases, and 3 bases lay outside the gene matches. The CDR3 here is CASSGQGNTDTQYF. The CDR3 bases are TGTGCCAGCTCTGGACAGGGGAACACAGATACGCAGTATTTT.

This rearrangement joins TRBV19 to TRBJ1-5, with D uncertain. This CDR3 has 15 amino acids. V lost 10 bases to trimming and J lost 2 bases, with 18 bases between them. CDR1 and CDR2 (germline): LNHDA, SQIVND (reference sequence). In DNA, the CDR3 is TGTGCCACTACATCGGGAGGAGATGGCAATCAGCCCCAGCATTTT. Protein: CATTSGGDGNQPQHF.

The genes are TRBV4-3 and TRBJ2-5; D perhaps matches TRBD1 (5 bases). This CDR3 has 14 residues. In germline, CDR1 is LGHNA, CDR2 YSLEER. V lost 0 bases to trimming and J lost 4 bases, with 9 bases between them. The DNA for the CDR3 is TGCGCCAGCAGCCAAGATTCAGGGCGAGAGACCCAGTACTTC. Translation: CASSQDSGRETQYF.

This chain's CDR3 is CASSLLRSGGRGYTF. CDR3 in DNA: TGTGCCAGCAGCTTGTTAAGGTCAGGGGGCCGTGGCTACACCTTC. This chain joins TRBV5-6 and TRBJ1-2; TRBD1 aligns across 8 bases. There are 15 residues in the CDR3. V was clipped by 1 base and J by 7 bases; unmatched bases: 9. The germline V gene encodes CDR1 SGHDT and CDR2 YYEEEE.

The rearrangement uses TRBV4-2 and TRBJ2-7, with 8 bases aligning to TRBD2. From germline, CDR1 is LGHNA and CDR2 YNFKEQ. This CDR3 spans 16 amino acids. V was clipped by 0 bases and J by 1 base; unmatched bases: 5. CDR3 protein: CASSQDASGGSYEQYF. The CDR3 coding sequence is TGTGCCAGCAGCCAAGACGCCAGCGGGGGATCCTACGAGCAGTACTTC.

The J gene is TRBJ2-7, the V gene TRBV5-1; 9 nucleotides align to TRBD1. The germline V gene encodes CDR1 SGHRS and CDR2 YFSETQ. The CDR3 spans 15 residues. V lost 0 bases, J lost 7 bases, and 8 bases stayed unmatched. The CDR3 coding sequence is TGCGCCAGCAGCTTGGCTGTGACAGGGGGAAGGGAGCAGTACTTC. This gives the protein CASSLAVTGGREQYF.

The chain couples TRBV6-5 to TRBJ1-1; D uncertain. This CDR3 region has 14 residues. Germline V gene sequence: CDR1 MNHEY, CDR2 SVGAGI. The V end lost 5 bases, the J end lost 1 base, and 11 bases lay between the germline ends. CDR3: CASSSLTGNTEAFF. In DNA, the CDR3 is TGTGCCAGCAGTAGCCTGACGGGGAACACTGAAGCTTTCTTT.

This rearrangement joins TRBV5-4 to TRBJ1-2; TRBD1 is a possible D gene (5 bases). V was pared by 3 bases and J by 6 bases, with 9 bases between. CDR1 SGHNT and CDR2 YYREEE come from the germline V gene (reference sequence). The CDR3 runs 12 residues. CDR3 amino acids: CASSWGEDGYTF. In nucleotides, the CDR3 is TGTGCCAGCAGCTGGGGGGAGGATGGCTACACCTTC.

The chain recombines TRBV6-5 with TRBJ1-6; unclear D gene. From germline, CDR1 is MNHEY and CDR2 SVGAGI. This CDR3 has 15 amino acids. V was shortened by 4 bases and J by 5 bases, with 12 bases between the two germline ends. CDR3 loop: CASSFDLANNSPLHF. The CDR3, as DNA: TGTGCCAGCAGTTTCGACCTAGCGAATAATTCACCCCTCCACTTT.

The CDR3 DNA is TGTGCCAGCAGTTTTATACAGGATGAGGAAAAACTGTTTTTT. Translating gives CASSFIQDEEKLFF. The chain employs TRBV28 and TRBJ1-4, with D possibly being TRBD1 (5 bases). Trimming removed 3 bases from V and 8 bases from J, with 13 bases in between. The CDR3 extends over 14 amino acids. Germline lookup yields CDR1 MDHEN and CDR2 SYDVKM. Filled out from reference TRBV28 and TRBJ1-4, the complete variable domain reads DVKVTQSSRYLVKRTGEKVFLECVQDMDHENMFWYRQDPGLGLRLIYFSYDVKMKEKGDIPEGYSVSREKKERFSLILESASTNQTSMYLCASSFIQDEEKLFFGSGTQLSVL.

This chain connects TRBV7-8 to TRBJ2-7, with 9 nucleotides matching TRBD2. This CDR3 has 15 amino acids. Germline V CDR1 and CDR2: SGHVS, FQNEAQ. V shed 5 bases, J shed 3 bases, and the junction held 8 bases outside the gene matches. Written as DNA, the CDR3 is TGTGCCAGCAGCAAAGAGCGGGGGGCCAGCTACGAGCAGTACTTC. Protein product: CASSKERGASYEQYF. Full variable domain (rest looked up from reference TRBV7-8 and TRBJ2-7): GAGVSQSPRYKVAKRGQDVALRCDPISGHVSLFWYQQALGQGPEFLTYFQNEAQLDKSGLPSDRFFAERPEGSVSTLKIQRTQQEDSAVYLCASSKERGASYEQYFGPGTRLTVT.

This chain's CDR3 is CASSLDRANQPQHF. The CDR3 DNA reads as TGCGCCAGCAGCTTGGACAGGGCCAATCAGCCCCAGCATTTT. The V and J genes are TRBV5-1 and TRBJ1-5; D is possibly TRBD1 (6 bases). The length of the CDR3 is 14 residues. Trimming stripped 0 bases from V and 3 bases from J, with 7 bases between. CDR1 SGHRS and CDR2 YFSETQ come from the germline V gene.

About this clone itself: The same CDR3 also results from other DNA sequences found in this sample. This sequence joins TRBV7-9 and TRBJ1-2, with 9 bases matching TRBD1. With V trimmed by 3 bases and J by 2 bases, 1 base remained unmatched. The CDR3 covers 14 residues. The germline gives CDR1 SEHNR, CDR2 FQNEAQ (reference sequence). CDR3 sequence: CASSLGQGNYGYTF. CDR3 coding DNA: TGTGCCAGCAGCTTGGGACAGGGAAACTATGGCTACACCTTC.